The clone carrying this T cell receptor beta chain was counted many times. This record belongs to a study of patients and donors after allogeneic stem cell transplantation. V lost 4 bases to trimming and J lost 4 bases; unmatched junction nucleotides: 11. The CDR3 sequence is 17 residues long. Germline CDR1 KGHSH, CDR2 LQKENI. TCRdb fed the RT-PCR reads into MiXCR, producing one record per CDR3 protein. The sample contains approximately 90,000 distinct CDR3 sequences, roughly 5.2% of which appear only once. The sequence came from a human donor who was either an allogeneic HSCT recipient or a stem cell or donor lymphocyte infusion donor (not recorded which). It is not recorded whose cells these are; they may come from a transplant donor. This chain uses TRBV18 with TRBJ2-2, with 8 bases that match TRBD2. The sample consisted of blood, either unsorted or a sorted T cell fraction (not recorded which). Here the CDR3 DNA reads TGTGCCAGCTCACTACAGGGTGAAGCGGGAGTCACCGGGGAGCTGTTTTTT. Its translation is CASSLQGEAGVTGELFF.